The 32 T cell receptor beta chains below all came from one sample that was sequenced in a study of radiation and T cells in renal cell carcinoma. The treatment is: 15 Gy SBRT to primary tumor, nephrectomy 4 weeks later. Here immunoSEQ multiplex PCR was the method, and the copy in TCRdb shows in-frame clones only, minus some. The data show fewer than 15,000 clones, with roughly a third seen just once and 15% to 17% held by the top ten. Sample: tumor tissue, taken from a patient whose treatment included radiotherapy and nephrectomy. These receptors were obtained from a man aged 60-69 years with renal cell carcinoma.

The gene calls are TRBV30 and TRBJ1-5, with D unclear. Trimming removed 1 base at V and 4 bases at J, with 5 bases between. CDR3 length: 12 amino acids. The germline V gene has CDR1 GTSNPN and CDR2 SVGIG (reference sequence). The DNA of the CDR3 is TGTGCCTGGAGTGATGGTAATCAGCCCCAGCATTTT. Its translation: CAWSDGNQPQHF.

The V and J genes are TRBV14 and TRBJ1-1; TRBD1 aligns across 7 bases. The length of the CDR3 is 15 residues. The V gene's germline CDR1 is SGHDN and CDR2 FVKESK. Trimming took 1 base from V and 6 from J; bases not matched to a gene: 8. This CDR3 reads CASSQGQGSFAEAFF. The DNA for the CDR3 is TGTGCCAGCAGCCAAGGACAGGGTTCTTTCGCTGAAGCTTTCTTT.

V gene TRBV6-1 combines with J gene TRBJ2-1; TRBD2 is a possible D gene (6 bases). CDR3 length equals 13 residues. The V and J ends lost 6 bases and 5 bases respectively, with 11 bases between them. Per the germline V gene, CDR1 is MNHNS and CDR2 is SASEGT. This chain's CDR3 is CASRASANNEQFF. The CDR3 DNA is TGTGCCAGCAGGGCTAGCGCTAACAATGAGCAGTTCTTC.

There are a few counts of this clone. The rearrangement links TRBV11-2 to TRBJ2-2, with TRBD1 identical over 9 bases. Germline CDR1 SGHAT, CDR2 FQNNGV. V shed 1 base, J shed 6 bases, and the junction held 6 bases outside the gene matches. There are 16 residues in the CDR3. Here the CDR3 DNA reads TGTGCCAGCAGCTTAGTGTGGGACAGGGATTCCGGGGAGCTGTTTTTT. Its protein product is CASSLVWDRDSGELFF.

The chain has TRBV5-1 and TRBJ2-7, with TRBD1 as a possible D gene (5 bases). CDR1 and CDR2 from the germline V gene are SGHRS and YFSETQ. This CDR3 region has 16 residues. Trimming cost V 0 bases and J 3 bases, with 16 bases left between them. The DNA of the CDR3 is TGCGCCAGCAGCTTGGGTTCTTGGAACAGGCACTACGAGCAGTACGTC. This encodes CASSLGSWNRHYEQYV.

The sample holds a few counts of this clone. The chain recombines TRBV29-1 with TRBJ1-1; D unclear. Germline-derived CDR1 and CDR2 are SQVTM and ANQGSEA. The CDR3 totals 13 residues. Trimming left V 6 bases short and J 4 bases short, with 15 bases between. CDR3 sequence (DNA): TGCAGCGTGTGTTTCCATGACTCCACTGAAGCTTTCTTT. As protein: CSVCFHDSTEAFF.

This clone was detected only a few times. This sample includes further DNA sequences coding for the same CDR3. The genes are TRBV9 and TRBJ1-1; possible D gene TRBD1, 6 bases. CDR3 length equals 13 residues. Germline assignment: CDR1 SGDLS and CDR2 YYNGEE. Trimming removed 2 bases from V and 3 bases from J, with 8 bases in between. The CDR3 DNA is TGTGCCAGCAGCGTGGCAGGGGACACTGAAGCTTTCTTT. Its protein product is CASSVAGDTEAFF.

The chain has TRBV14 and TRBJ1-6; no definite D call. The germline gives CDR1 SGHDN, CDR2 FVKESK. The CDR3 is 15 amino acids. The germline V and J ends were trimmed by 3 bases and 6 bases, with 12 bases remaining between them. The CDR3 sequence: CASSQETGSNSPLHF. The CDR3 nucleotides are TGTGCCAGCAGCCAGGAGACGGGATCTAATTCACCCCTCCACTTT.

In this sample, this clone turned up many times. The chain has TRBV18 and TRBJ1-1; weak D call: TRBD1 (5 bases). The CDR3 runs to 15 residues. The ends were cut back, 5 bases at V and 5 bases at J, with 18 bases in the middle. Germline V lookup: CDR1 KGHSH, CDR2 LQKENI. In DNA, the CDR3 is TGTGCCAGCTCAAGGGACGTTGGGGAAGGGACTGAAGCTTTCTTT. It is translated as CASSRDVGEGTEAFF.

This chain links TRBV12-5 with TRBJ2-1; no clear D gene. Germline V lookup: CDR1 LGHNT, CDR2 FRNRAP. V lost 1 base and J 5 bases, leaving 9 bases between the germline ends. There are 14 residues in the CDR3. CDR3: CASGLGPTNNEQFF. The CDR3 bases are TGTGCTAGTGGTTTGGGGCCAACTAACAATGAGCAGTTCTTC.

This clone has more than one count but fewer than ten. The V call is TRBV29-1, the J call TRBJ2-5; possibly TRBD2 for D (6 bases). CDR3 size: 13 residues. The V end lost 4 bases, the J end lost 4 bases, and 13 bases lay between the germline ends. Germline values: CDR1 SQVTM, CDR2 ANQGSEA. The CDR3 bases are TGCAGCGTTGGCGGGACGCGGGCAGAGACCCAGTACTTC. This gives the protein CSVGGTRAETQYF.

This clone was detected a few times. V usage is TRBV29-1 and J usage is TRBJ2-1; D perhaps matches TRBD1 (6 bases). Trimming shortened V by 2 bases and J by 5 bases, and 10 bases separated the two germline ends. CDR3 length: 13 residues. The germline CDR1 and CDR2 sequences are SQVTM and ANQGSEA. DNA for the CDR3: TGCAGCGTTGAAAGGACAGTGGACAATGAGCAGTTCTTC. This encodes CSVERTVDNEQFF.

The chain carries TRBV5-1 and TRBJ2-7, with D hard to call. Germline V lookup: CDR1 SGHRS, CDR2 YFSETQ. The V and J ends lost 0 bases and 3 bases respectively, with 10 bases between them. CDR3 size: 14 residues. In DNA, the CDR3 is TGCGCCAGCAGCTTGGTAGGCGGAGACTACGAGCAGTACTTC. It specifies CASSLVGGDYEQYF.

Only a few counts were recorded for this clone. The chain recombines TRBV6-5 with TRBJ2-5; the D is unclear. The CDR3 runs 14 residues. Germline V gene data show CDR1 as MNHEY and CDR2 as SVGAGI. V gave up 6 bases and J gave up 4 bases, with 15 bases separating them. In nucleotides, the CDR3 is TGTGCCAGCAGCTGGGATGGACGAATAGAGACCCAGTACTTC. Encoded protein: CASSWDGRIETQYF.

The chain couples TRBV11-3 to TRBJ2-1; D possibly corresponds to TRBD1 (6 bases). Looked up from germline, CDR1 is SGHNT and CDR2 is YENEEA. The CDR3 runs 14 residues. V dropped 6 bases and J dropped 2 bases, with 11 bases sitting between them. CDR3 nucleotides: TGTGCCAGCAGTTCTGGGACACCCTACAATGAGCAGTTCTTC. It codes for CASSSGTPYNEQFF.

This clone was seen a handful of times. The chain joins TRBV4-1 to TRBJ2-7; a possible D gene is TRBD1 (5 bases). The CDR3 runs 14 residues. CDR1 is MGHRA, CDR2 YSYEKL, per germline. Trimming left V 0 bases short and J 2 bases short, with 8 bases between. The CDR3 DNA reads TGCGCCAGCAGCCAAGAAGTGGGGCCCTACGAGCAGTACTTC. This sequence encodes CASSQEVGPYEQYF.

The V gene is TRBV5-6, the J gene TRBJ2-7, with a weak D call TRBD2 (7 bases). The V gene lost 4 bases and the J gene lost 3 bases, with 17 bases spanning the gap. The CDR3 extends over 15 amino acids. Germline-derived CDR1 and CDR2 are SGHDT and YYEEEE. The DNA of the CDR3 is TGTGCCAGCAGCCCGCGGGGGCGCGGGGGCTACGAGCAGTACGTC. As protein: CASSPRGRGGYEQYV.

This clone was counted a few times. The chain is built from TRBV28 and TRBJ1-1; D unresolved. The CDR3 totals 13 residues. Between the trimmed V and J ends, which lost 6 bases and 6 bases, there was a span of 14 bases. Germline V gene sequence: CDR1 MDHEN, CDR2 SYDVKM. This CDR3 is CASRPARYPEAFF. The CDR3 DNA reads TGTGCCAGCAGACCCGCCAGGTATCCTGAAGCTTTCTTT.

The table lists this clone with many counts. This chain connects TRBV6-4 to TRBJ2-1; D is ambiguous. CDR3 length: 14 amino acids. Germline V gene sequence: CDR1 MRHNA, CDR2 SNTAGT. Deletions cut 0 bases from V and 8 bases from J, with 11 bases between. In nucleotides, the CDR3 is TGTGCCAGCAGTGACTCTTGGGGTCCCCATGAGCAGTTCTTC. The encoded protein is CASSDSWGPHEQFF.

The rearrangement links TRBV30 to TRBJ1-4; no clear D gene. V gave up 0 bases and J gave up 8 bases, with 7 bases separating them. This CDR3 spans 12 amino acids. The germline gives CDR1 GTSNPN, CDR2 SVGIG (reference sequence). The CDR3 protein is CAWSVIREKLFF. Written as DNA, the CDR3 is TGTGCCTGGAGTGTAATCCGGGAAAAACTGTTTTTT.

V is TRBV6-6 and J is TRBJ1-2; tentatively, D is TRBD1 (5 bases). The CDR3 runs to 16 residues. V lost 0 bases and J 0 bases, leaving 11 bases between the germline ends. The germline gives CDR1 MNHNY, CDR2 SVGAGI (reference sequence). This CDR3 is CASSYSEVQANYGYTF. The CDR3 DNA follows: TGTGCCAGCAGTTACTCGGAAGTACAGGCTAACTATGGCTACACCTTC.

There are a few counts of this clone. This chain connects TRBV7-2 to TRBJ1-1; D is possibly TRBD1 (5 bases). Trimming removed 1 base from V and 0 bases from J, with 9 bases in between. The V gene's germline CDR1 is SGHTA and CDR2 FQGNSA. The CDR3 covers 15 residues. CDR3 sequence (DNA): TGTGCCAGCAGCTTAGAGAGGGGAATGAACACTGAAGCTTTCTTT. Amino acid sequence: CASSLERGMNTEAFF.

This CDR3 reads CASSHPGTPTEAFF. The CDR3 coding sequence is TGCGCCAGCAGCCATCCCGGGACACCTACTGAAGCTTTCTTT. The chain recombines TRBV4-3 with TRBJ1-1; D possibly corresponds to TRBD1 (6 bases). Trimming pared 3 bases from V and 5 bases from J, leaving 13 bases between. This CDR3 is built from 14 residues. Germline V gene sequence: CDR1 LGHNA, CDR2 YSLEER.

This clone has more than one count but fewer than ten. This chain links TRBV10-3 with TRBJ1-2; D gene ambiguous. Germline CDR1 reads ENHRY; CDR2 reads SYGVKD. Trimming took off 0 bases at V and 2 bases at J, with 7 bases between the two ends. CDR3 length: 14 residues. The CDR3 protein is CAISESLHNYGYTF. CDR3 in DNA: TGTGCCATCAGTGAGTCGCTGCACAACTATGGCTACACCTTC.

This clone is classed as medium-sized. J is TRBJ1-1 and V is TRBV19, with 7 bases lining up with TRBD1. CDR3 size: 13 residues. Germline V gene data show CDR1 as LNHDA and CDR2 as SQIVND (reference sequence). After removal of 3 bases from V and 10 bases from J, the junction contained 8 bases not matched to a gene. As DNA, the CDR3 is TGTGCCAGTAGTATTGGGACAGAGCAAGCAGCTTTCTTT. Amino acid sequence: CASSIGTEQAAFF.

This rearrangement joins TRBV6-6 to TRBJ1-1; 7 bases align to TRBD1. Germline-derived CDR1 and CDR2 are MNHNY and SVGAGI (reference sequence). The length of the CDR3 is 12 residues. The V segment lost 6 bases and the J segment 7 bases; nucleotides outside the gene matches: 5. Here the CDR3 DNA reads TGTGCCAGCAGCCTACGGACAGGTGAAGCTTTCTTT. The encoded protein is CASSLRTGEAFF.

This clone was seen only a few times. The CDR3 loop reads CASSLEYRTDGYTF. CDR3 in DNA: TGCGCCAGCAGCTTGGAGTATCGGACGGATGGCTACACCTTC. The genes are TRBV5-1 and TRBJ1-2, with D unresolved. This CDR3 region has 14 residues. Trimming stripped 0 bases from V and 6 bases from J, with 12 bases between. Germline CDR1 is SGHRS and CDR2 is YFSETQ.

This clone was detected a few times. This chain uses TRBV19 with TRBJ2-2; D perhaps matches TRBD1 (6 bases). The CDR3 covers 16 residues. V lost 5 bases, J lost 4 bases, and 17 bases lay in between. Germline V gene sequence: CDR1 LNHDA, CDR2 SQIVND (reference sequence). CDR3: CASSARWGLGTGELFF. CDR3 coding DNA: TGTGCCAGTAGTGCTCGCTGGGGGCTCGGCACCGGGGAGCTGTTTTTT. The full variable domain, in which reference TRBV19 and TRBJ2-2 provide the parts outside the CDR3, is DGGITQSPKYLFRKEGQNVTLSCEQNLNHDAMYWYRQDPGQGLRLIYYSQIVNDFQKGDIAEGYSVSREKKESFPLTVTSAQKNPTAFYLCASSARWGLGTGELFFGEGSRLTVL.

This clone was seen just once. The rearrangement links TRBV30 to TRBJ2-3; possible D gene TRBD2, 6 bases. This CDR3 is 13 amino acids long. Germline V gene sequence: CDR1 GTSNPN, CDR2 SVGIG (reference sequence). Trimming took 2 bases from V and 4 from J, leaving 10 bases between them. CDR3 DNA: TGTGCCTGGAGTACTAGGAGGGCAGATACGCAGTATTTT. Encoded protein: CAWSTRRADTQYF.

The chain couples TRBV18 to TRBJ2-2, with 9 bases identical to TRBD2. Germline CDR1 is KGHSH and CDR2 is LQKENI. J gave up 4 bases and V 1 base, and 13 bases lay outside the gene matches. This CDR3 is built from 19 residues. The CDR3 is CASSPRSGRSRPGTGELFF. CDR3 in DNA: TGTGCCAGCTCACCACGGAGCGGGAGGTCGAGGCCGGGCACCGGGGAGCTGTTTTTT.

The V call is TRBV6-5, the J call TRBJ1-1, with unresolved D. The CDR3 is 13 residues long. Trimming took off 6 bases at V and 1 base at J, with 9 bases between the two ends. Germline-derived CDR1 and CDR2 are MNHEY and SVGAGI. The CDR3 DNA reads as TGTGCCAGCAGAGACACGGGGAACACTGAAGCTTTCTTT. Translation: CASRDTGNTEAFF.

The sample holds a few counts of this clone. This chain uses TRBV27 with TRBJ2-3; TRBD1 matches at 8 bases. Germline values: CDR1 MNHEY, CDR2 SMNVEV (reference sequence). This CDR3 contains 17 residues. V gave up 4 bases and J gave up 6 bases; unmatched junction bases: 15. CDR3 region: CASSSTTGTGRRDTQYF. CDR3 DNA sequence: TGTGCCAGCAGTTCTACAACGGGGACAGGTAGGAGGGATACGCAGTATTTT.